This T cell receptor (beta chain) was obtained from a study of T cell responses to AZD1222 COVID-19 vaccine. This CDR3 is built from 15 residues. Per germline, CDR1 MNHEY and CDR2 SVGAGI. With V trimmed by 5 bases and J by 8 bases, 11 bases remained unmatched. This table comes from immunoSEQ multiplex PCR, and its TCRdb copy is limited to in-frame clones, with some not included. The top ten hold around 1.7% of the sample, which has approximately 210,000 clones, around 94% seen once. Material: peripheral blood, obtained 28 days after the second dose of the MenACWY control vaccine. The chain employs TRBV6-5 and TRBJ1-4, with 7 nucleotides matching TRBD1. The clonotype comes from an adult who received the MenACWY meningococcal vaccine as a control. The CDR3 nucleotides are TGTGCCAGCAGTCATCAGGGGGGGGACGACGAAAAACTGTTTTTT. This gives the protein CASSHQGGDDEKLFF.